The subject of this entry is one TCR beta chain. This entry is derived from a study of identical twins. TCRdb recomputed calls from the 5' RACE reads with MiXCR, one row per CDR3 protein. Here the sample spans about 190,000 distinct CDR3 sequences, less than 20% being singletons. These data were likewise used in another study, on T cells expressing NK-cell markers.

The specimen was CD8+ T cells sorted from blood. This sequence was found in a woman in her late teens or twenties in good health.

The CDR3, as DNA: TGTGCCAGCAGTTACTCGAGTTGGCATGAGCAGTTCTTC. Translated, it gives CASSYSSWHEQFF. This chain connects TRBV6-6 to TRBJ2-1; D gene uncertain. The length of the CDR3 is 13 residues. Germline CDR1 reads MNHNY; CDR2 reads SVGAGI (reference sequence). V lost 0 bases and J 8 bases, leaving 8 bases between the germline ends.